A selection of T cell receptor beta chains follows, all from one sample in a study of blood T cell repertoires in COVID-19. TCRdb's table, derived via immunoSEQ multiplex PCR, lists solely in-frame clones and lacks some. The sample has roughly 71,000 clones, roughly 80% seen once. The sample consisted of peripheral blood. All receptors derive from a man between 65 and 79 years old who had recovered from COVID-19. Each CDR3 is given with its conserved first and last residue. The D gene is left open where the match is weak. The size of a clone is reported for some rows only, either as once, few or many, or as a class for expanded clones.

V gene	J gene	clone size	D gene	CDR3 DNA	CDR3 protein
TRBV7-2	TRBJ1-3	NA	NA	TGTGCCAGCAGCTCACAAAGCTCTGGAAACACCATATATTTT	CASSSQSSGNTIYF
TRBV19	TRBJ1-5	NA	NA	TGTGCCAGTAGTTTCGGCAGGGTTGGGAATCAGCCCCAGCATTTT	CASSFGRVGNQPQHF
TRBV5-4	TRBJ1-2	NA	TRBD1	TGTGCCAGCAGCCTGACAGGGGGCTACACCTTC	CASSLTGGYTF
TRBV7-7	TRBJ2-2	NA	TRBD1	TGTGCCAGCAGCCCTTCCCCAGGGGGAAACACCGGGGAGCTGTTTTTT	CASSPSPGGNTGELFF
TRBV6-6	TRBJ1-2	once	TRBD1	TGTGCCAGCGGTCCGGGACAGGACTATGGCTACACCTTC	CASGPGQDYGYTF
TRBV19	TRBJ1-1	NA	NA	TGTGCCAGTAGTAGGGAGGGGCAGGGGACTGAAGCTTTCTTT	CASSREGQGTEAFF
TRBV29-1	TRBJ2-1	NA	TRBD2	TGCAGCGTTGAAATAGCGGGCAATGAGCAGTTCTTC	CSVEIAGNEQFF
TRBV11-3	TRBJ1-1	NA	NA	TGTGCCAGCAGCCCCTCCAGGGCTTTGAACACTGAAGCTTTCTTT	CASSPSRALNTEAFF
TRBV9	TRBJ1-6	NA	TRBD1	TGTGCCAGCAGCGTTGGACAGGCGAGCTCCTATAATTCACCCCTCCACTTT	CASSVGQASSYNSPLHF
TRBV19	TRBJ1-2	NA	TRBD1	TGTGCCAGTAGTATCACAGGGGGTCGTGGCTACACCTTC	CASSITGGRGYTF
TRBV7-2	TRBJ1-1	NA	TRBD1	TGTGCCAGCAGCTTAGCGGGACAGACGAACACTGAAGCTTTCTTT	CASSLAGQTNTEAFF
TRBV5-6	TRBJ2-3	NA	NA	TGTGCCAGCAGCTTTCGCCCGGTACGTGAAAATACGCAGTATTTT	CASSFRPVRENTQYF
TRBV29-1	TRBJ2-3	NA	TRBD2	TGCAGCGTTGAACAGACTAGCGGGAGAGGAGATACGCAGTATTTT	CSVEQTSGRGDTQYF
TRBV3-1/TRBV3-2	TRBJ2-2	NA	NA	TGTGCCAGCAGCCAACCTCCCACCGGGACTCTCTCCGGGGAGCTGTTTTTT	CASSQPPTGTLSGELFF
TRBV19	TRBJ2-2	NA	NA	TGTGCCAGTAGCGGTGCTTACCCGAACACCGGGGAGCTGTTTTTT	CASSGAYPNTGELFF
TRBV19	TRBJ2-2	NA	TRBD1	TGTGCCAGTAGTAGGACAGGGGCCCCGAACACCGGGGAGCTGTTTTTT	CASSRTGAPNTGELFF
TRBV3-1/TRBV3-2	TRBJ2-3	NA	NA	TGTGCCAGCAGCCCGACAGGCGTAGATACGCAGTATTTT	CASSPTGVDTQYF
TRBV12-5	TRBJ2-5	NA	TRBD1	TGTGCTAGTGGTATGGGACAGGGGGGAGTGGAGACCCAGTACTTC	CASGMGQGGVETQYF
TRBV10-3	TRBJ2-4	NA	TRBD1	TGTGCCATCAGTGAGTTTGACAGGGTGGTCGCCAAAAACATTCAGTACTTC	CAISEFDRVVAKNIQYF
TRBV6-5	TRBJ1-2	NA	TRBD1	TGTGCCAGCAGTTACCCAGCGACAGGGGAAAATGGCTACACCTTC	CASSYPATGENGYTF
TRBV5-1	TRBJ1-5	NA	TRBD1	TGCGCCAGCAGCCTTACAGGGGGACAGGCTCAGCCCCAGCATTTT	CASSLTGGQAQPQHF
TRBV29-1	TRBJ1-2	NA	NA	TGCAGCGTTGAATCGCGCGCGGCAACAGGGACTAACTATGGCTACACCTTC	CSVESRAATGTNYGYTF
TRBV18	TRBJ1-1	NA	NA	TGTGCCAGCTCACCAAGCAAGAACACTGAAGCTTTCTTT	CASSPSKNTEAFF
TRBV7-2	TRBJ2-1	few	TRBD1	TGTGCCAGCAGTCGGCAGACAGGGAGCAATGAGCAGTTCTTC	CASSRQTGSNEQFF